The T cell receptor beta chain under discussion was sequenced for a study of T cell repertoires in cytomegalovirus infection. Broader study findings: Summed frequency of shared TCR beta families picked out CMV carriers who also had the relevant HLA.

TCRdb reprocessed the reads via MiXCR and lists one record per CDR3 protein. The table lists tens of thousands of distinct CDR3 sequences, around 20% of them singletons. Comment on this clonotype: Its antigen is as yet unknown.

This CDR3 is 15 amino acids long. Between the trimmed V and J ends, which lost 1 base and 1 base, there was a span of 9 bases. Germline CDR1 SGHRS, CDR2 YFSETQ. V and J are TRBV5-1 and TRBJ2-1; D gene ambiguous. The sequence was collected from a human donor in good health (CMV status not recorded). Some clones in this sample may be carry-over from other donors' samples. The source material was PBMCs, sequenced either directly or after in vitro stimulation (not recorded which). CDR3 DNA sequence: TGCGCCAGCAGCTTGAGACAAGCGTCCTACAATGAGCAGTTCTTC. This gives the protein CASSLRQASYNEQFF. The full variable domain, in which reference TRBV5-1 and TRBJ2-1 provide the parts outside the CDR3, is KAGVTQTPRYLIKTRGQQVTLSCSPISGHRSVSWYQQTPGQGLQFLFEYFSETQRNKGNFPGRFSGRQFSNSRSEMNVSTLELGDSALYLCASSLRQASYNEQFFGPGTRLTVL.